What follows is one T cell receptor (beta chain) and its context. These data are taken from a study of blood T cell repertoires in COVID-19. The germline V gene encodes CDR1 KGHSH and CDR2 LQKENI. The V end lost 3 bases, the J end lost 6 bases, and 11 bases lay between the germline ends. The CDR3 totals 13 residues. Clones were read by immunoSEQ multiplex PCR, and TCRdb kept only the in-frame ones, dropping some. This sample carries roughly 90,000 clones, 70% to 85% of them seen once, and the ten largest clones take 3%. The V call is TRBV18, the J call TRBJ1-2, with D possibly being TRBD1 (5 bases). This clonotype was sampled from a woman of 80 years or more with COVID-19, enrolled during active disease. The sample comprised peripheral blood. CDR3 sequence: CASSPPGFHGYTF. As DNA, the CDR3 is TGTGCCAGCTCACCTCCAGGGTTCCATGGCTACACCTTC.